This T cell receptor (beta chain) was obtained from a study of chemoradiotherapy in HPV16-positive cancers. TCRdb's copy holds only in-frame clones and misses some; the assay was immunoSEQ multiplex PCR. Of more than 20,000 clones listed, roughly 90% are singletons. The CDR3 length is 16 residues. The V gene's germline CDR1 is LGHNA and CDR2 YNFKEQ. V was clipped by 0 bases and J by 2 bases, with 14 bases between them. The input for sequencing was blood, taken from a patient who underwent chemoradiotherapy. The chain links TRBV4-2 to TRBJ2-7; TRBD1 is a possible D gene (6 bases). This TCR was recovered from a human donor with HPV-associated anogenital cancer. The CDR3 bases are TGTGCCAGCAGCCAAGAACAACAGGGAACGGCCTACGAGCAGTACTTC. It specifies CASSQEQQGTAYEQYF.